The T cell receptor beta chain under discussion was sequenced for a study of regulatory T cells in long-lasting Graves disease. Study-wide results and caveats: Peripheral blood was the sole material, not thyroid tissue.

This clonotype turned up a few times. Its antigen is unidentified. The germline gene is not matched at one end of the junction; a read error may be the cause. As to time point: persistent/refractory GD, antithyroid drugs over 5 years with positive TRAb. With RNA extracted from PBMCs as input, the TCR library was made. Enrollment of patients was through an endocrinology department in Xi'an, China. CDR3 length: 12 amino acids. Germline V gives CDR1 SGHRS, CDR2 YFSETQ. Building the TCR beta libraries relied on iRepertoire HTBI primers, and CDR3 regions underwent Arm-PCR. TCRdb analysed the multiplex PCR reads with MiXCR anew, one entry per CDR3 protein. This table has about 400,000 distinct CDR3 sequences, about a fifth appearing once.

This sequence was found in a female donor with Graves disease. This chain uses TRBV5-1 with TRBJ2-7, with D unclear. The material sequenced was peripheral blood mononuclear cells (PBMCs), taken when the disease was refractory, from a patient treated with antithyroid drugs. The CDR3 sequence is CASSLAVSEQYF. The CDR3, as DNA: TGTGCCAGCAGCTTGGCCGTCAGCGAGCAGTACTTC.